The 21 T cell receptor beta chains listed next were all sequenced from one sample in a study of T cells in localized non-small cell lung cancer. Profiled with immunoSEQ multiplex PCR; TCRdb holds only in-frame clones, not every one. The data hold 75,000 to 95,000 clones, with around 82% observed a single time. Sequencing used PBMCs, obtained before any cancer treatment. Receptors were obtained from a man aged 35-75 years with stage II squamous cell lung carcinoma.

CDR3 nucleotides: TGCGCCAGCAGTTCCACCTCGTCCAATGAGCAGTTCTTC. It encodes CASSSTSSNEQFF. This sequence joins TRBV4-1 and TRBJ2-1; D unclear. The CDR3 runs 13 residues. V lost 6 bases, J lost 6 bases, and 12 bases lay in between. CDR1 and CDR2 from the germline V gene are MGHRA and YSYEKL.

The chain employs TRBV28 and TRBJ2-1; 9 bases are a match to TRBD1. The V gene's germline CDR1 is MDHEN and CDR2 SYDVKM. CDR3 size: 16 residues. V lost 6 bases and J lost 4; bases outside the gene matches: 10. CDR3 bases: TGTGCCAGCAGCCCAACCGGGACAGGGAGATACAATGAGCAGTTCTTC. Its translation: CASSPTGTGRYNEQFF.

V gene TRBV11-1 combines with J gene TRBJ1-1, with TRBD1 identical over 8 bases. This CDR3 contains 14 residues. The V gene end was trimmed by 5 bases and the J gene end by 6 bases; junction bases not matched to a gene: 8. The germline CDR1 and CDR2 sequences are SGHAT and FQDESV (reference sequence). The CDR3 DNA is TGTGCCAGCAGCACACAGGACAGGGTCGCTGAAGCTTTCTTT. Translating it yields CASSTQDRVAEAFF.

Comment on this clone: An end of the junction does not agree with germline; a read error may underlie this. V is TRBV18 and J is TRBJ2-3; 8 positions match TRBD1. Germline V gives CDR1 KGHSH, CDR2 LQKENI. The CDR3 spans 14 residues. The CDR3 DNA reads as TGTGCCAGCTCTGTCCGGGACAGGTCTTCTGGTATGGATTTT. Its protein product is CASSVRDRSSGMDF. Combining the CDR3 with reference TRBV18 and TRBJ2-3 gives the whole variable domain NAGVMQNPRHLVRRRGQEARLRCSPMKGHSHVYWYRQLPEEGLKFMVYLQKENIIDESGMPKERFSAEFPKEGPSILRIQQVVRGDSAAYFCASSVRDRSSGMDFGPGTRLTVL.

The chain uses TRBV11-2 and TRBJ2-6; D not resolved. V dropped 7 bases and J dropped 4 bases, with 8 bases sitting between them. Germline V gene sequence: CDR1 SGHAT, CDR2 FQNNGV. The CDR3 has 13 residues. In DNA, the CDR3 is TGTGCCAGCACCGCAACGGGGGCCAACGTCCTGACTTTC. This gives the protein CASTATGANVLTF. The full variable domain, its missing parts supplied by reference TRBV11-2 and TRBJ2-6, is EAGVAQSPRYKIIEKRQSVAFWCNPISGHATLYWYQQILGQGPKLLIQFQNNGVVDDSQLPKDRFSAERLKGVDSTLKIQPAKLEDSAVYLCASTATGANVLTFGAGSRLTVL.

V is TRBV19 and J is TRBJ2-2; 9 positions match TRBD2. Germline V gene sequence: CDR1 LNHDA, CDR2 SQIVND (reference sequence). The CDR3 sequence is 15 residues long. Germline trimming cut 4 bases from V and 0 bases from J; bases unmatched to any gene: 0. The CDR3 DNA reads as TGTGCCAGTAGTAGCGGGAGGGCGAACACCGGGGAGCTGTTTTTT. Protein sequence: CASSSGRANTGELFF.

CDR3 loop: CASSAFGDNNEQFF. The CDR3 DNA reads TGTGCCAGCAGTGCCTTTGGAGACAACAATGAGCAGTTCTTC. V is TRBV6-1 and J is TRBJ2-1; no firm D call. Per germline, CDR1 MNHNS and CDR2 SASEGT. Trimming shortened V by 4 bases and J by 5 bases, and 12 bases separated the two germline ends. This CDR3 region has 14 residues.

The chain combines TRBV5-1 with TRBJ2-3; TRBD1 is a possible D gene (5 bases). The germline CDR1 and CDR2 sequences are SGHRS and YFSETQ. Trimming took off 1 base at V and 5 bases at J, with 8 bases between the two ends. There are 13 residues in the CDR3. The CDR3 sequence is CASSLHQGDTQYF. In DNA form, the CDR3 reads TGCGCCAGCAGCTTGCATCAGGGAGATACGCAGTATTTT.

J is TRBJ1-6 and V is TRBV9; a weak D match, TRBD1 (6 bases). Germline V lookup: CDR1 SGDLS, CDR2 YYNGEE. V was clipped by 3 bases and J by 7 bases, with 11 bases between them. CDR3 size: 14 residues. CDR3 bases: TGTGCCAGCAGCGAGGGGGACTTAAATTCACCCCTCCACTTT. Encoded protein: CASSEGDLNSPLHF.

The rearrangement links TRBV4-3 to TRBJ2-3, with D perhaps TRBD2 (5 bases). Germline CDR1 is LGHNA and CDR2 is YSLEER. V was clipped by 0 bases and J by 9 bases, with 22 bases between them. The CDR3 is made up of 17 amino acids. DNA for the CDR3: TGCGCCAGCAGCCAAGACTGGCTTGGAGCGGCCGAGGGCACGCAGTATTTT. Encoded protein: CASSQDWLGAAEGTQYF.

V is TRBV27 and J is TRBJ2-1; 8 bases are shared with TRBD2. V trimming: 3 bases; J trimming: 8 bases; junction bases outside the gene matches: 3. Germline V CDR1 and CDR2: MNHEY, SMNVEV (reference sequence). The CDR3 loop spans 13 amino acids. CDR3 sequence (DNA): TGTGCCAGCAGTTTTTCTAGCGGGTATGAGCAGTTCTTC. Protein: CASSFSSGYEQFF.

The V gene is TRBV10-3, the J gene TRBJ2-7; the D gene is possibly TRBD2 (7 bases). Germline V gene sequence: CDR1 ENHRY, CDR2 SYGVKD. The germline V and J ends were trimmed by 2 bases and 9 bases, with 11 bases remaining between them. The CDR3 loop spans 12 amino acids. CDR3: CAISERGGRQYF. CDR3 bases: TGTGCCATCAGTGAGAGGGGGGGTAGGCAGTACTTC.

CDR3 protein: CASSSNYEQYF. The CDR3 DNA reads TGTGCCAGCAGCTCGAACTACGAGCAGTACTTC. V is TRBV7-6 and J is TRBJ2-7; D gene ambiguous. This CDR3 has 11 amino acids. Per the germline V gene, CDR1 is SGHVS and CDR2 is FNYEAQ. With 4 bases removed from V and 3 bases from J, the gap between germline ends came to 4 bases. Full variable domain (remainder filled in from reference TRBV7-6 and TRBJ2-7): GAGVSQSPRYKVTKRGQDVALRCDPISGHVSLYWYRQALGQGPEFLTYFNYEAQQDKSGLPNDRFSAERPEGSISTLTIQRTEQRDSAMYRCASSSNYEQYFGPGTRLTVT.

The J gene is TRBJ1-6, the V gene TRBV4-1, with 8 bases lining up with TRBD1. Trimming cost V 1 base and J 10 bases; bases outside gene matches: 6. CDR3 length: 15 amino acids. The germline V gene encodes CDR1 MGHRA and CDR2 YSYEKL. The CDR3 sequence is CASSQGQGAGSPLHF. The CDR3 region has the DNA TGCGCCAGCAGCCAAGGTCAGGGGGCTGGATCACCCCTCCACTTT.

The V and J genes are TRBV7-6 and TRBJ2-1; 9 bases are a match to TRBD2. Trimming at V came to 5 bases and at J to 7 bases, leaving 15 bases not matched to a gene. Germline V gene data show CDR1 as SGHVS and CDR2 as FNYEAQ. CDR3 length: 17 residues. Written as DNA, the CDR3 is TGTGCCAGCAGCCCTCCGAGGGGTAGCGGGAGAGGGAATGAGCAGTTCTTC. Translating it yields CASSPPRGSGRGNEQFF. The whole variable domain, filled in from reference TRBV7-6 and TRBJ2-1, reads GAGVSQSPRYKVTKRGQDVALRCDPISGHVSLYWYRQALGQGPEFLTYFNYEAQQDKSGLPNDRFSAERPEGSISTLTIQRTEQRDSAMYRCASSPPRGSGRGNEQFFGPGTRLTVL.

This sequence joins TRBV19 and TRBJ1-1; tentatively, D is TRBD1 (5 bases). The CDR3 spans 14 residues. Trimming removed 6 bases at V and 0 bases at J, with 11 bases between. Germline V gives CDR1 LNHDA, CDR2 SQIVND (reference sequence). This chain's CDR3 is CASRYTGMNTEAFF. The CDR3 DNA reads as TGTGCCAGTAGATATACAGGTATGAACACTGAAGCTTTCTTT. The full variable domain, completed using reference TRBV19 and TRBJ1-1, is DGGITQSPKYLFRKEGQNVTLSCEQNLNHDAMYWYRQDPGQGLRLIYYSQIVNDFQKGDIAEGYSVSREKKESFPLTVTSAQKNPTAFYLCASRYTGMNTEAFFGQGTRLTVV.

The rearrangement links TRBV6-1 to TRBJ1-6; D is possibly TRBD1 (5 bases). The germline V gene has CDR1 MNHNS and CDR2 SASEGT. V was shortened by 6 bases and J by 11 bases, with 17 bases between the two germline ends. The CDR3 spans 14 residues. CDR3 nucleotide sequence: TGTGCCAGCAGCCGCCCGGGCGGGGGGGCACCCCTCCACTTT. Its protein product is CASSRPGGGAPLHF.

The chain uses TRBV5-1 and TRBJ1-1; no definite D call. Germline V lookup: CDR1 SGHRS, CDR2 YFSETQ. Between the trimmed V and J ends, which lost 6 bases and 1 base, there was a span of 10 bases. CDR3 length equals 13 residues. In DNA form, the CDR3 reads TGCGCCAGCACCCTAGCTCCGAACACTGAAGCTTTCTTT. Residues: CASTLAPNTEAFF.

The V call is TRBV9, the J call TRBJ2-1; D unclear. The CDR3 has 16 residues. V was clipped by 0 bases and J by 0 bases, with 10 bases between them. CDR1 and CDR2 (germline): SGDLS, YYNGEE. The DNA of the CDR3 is TGTGCCAGCAGCGTAGGGCAGACCAGCTCCTACAATGAGCAGTTCTTC. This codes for CASSVGQTSSYNEQFF.

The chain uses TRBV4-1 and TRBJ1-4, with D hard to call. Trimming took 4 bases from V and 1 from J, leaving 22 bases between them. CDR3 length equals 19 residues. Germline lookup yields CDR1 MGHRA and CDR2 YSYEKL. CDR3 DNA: TGCGCCAGCAGCCGATGGTCGGGGAGAGTTCGGGTAACTAATGAAAAACTGTTTTTT. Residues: CASSRWSGRVRVTNEKLFF.

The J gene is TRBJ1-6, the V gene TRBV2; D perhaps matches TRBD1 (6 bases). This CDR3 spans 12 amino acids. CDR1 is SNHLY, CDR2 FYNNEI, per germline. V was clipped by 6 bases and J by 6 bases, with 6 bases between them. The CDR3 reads CASSRGNSPLHF. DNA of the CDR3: TGTGCCAGCAGCAGGGGTAATTCACCCCTCCACTTT.